The clone carrying this T cell receptor (beta chain) showed up just a few times. Its specificity is not known. This sample is drawn from a study of OX40 agonist ivuxolimab in advanced cancers. As for the study in general: The study treated patients with ivuxolimab, an agonistic anti-OX40 (CD134) antibody. Partial responses occurred in three patients (one hepatocellular carcinoma, two cutaneous melanoma). Whole-study results and caveats: At doses 0.1 to 3.0 mg/kg, CD4+ and CD8+ clones expanded.

Prior autoimmune disease or systemic immunosuppression barred patients. This CDR3 has 15 amino acids. Germline values: CDR1 MNHEY, CDR2 SVGAGI. V was shortened by 0 bases and J by 4 bases, with 12 bases between the two germline ends. Assay used: immunoSEQ multiplex PCR; TCRdb lists only in-frame clones, some missing. The sample records over 65,000 clones, more than 80% being singletons. The sequence was obtained from an adult with an advanced solid tumor such as melanoma, head and neck, liver or kidney cancer. This sequence joins TRBV6-5 and TRBJ1-2; TRBD1 might be the D (5 bases). The input for sequencing was CD4+ or CD8+ T cells sorted from blood, taken in a trial of the OX40 agonist ivuxolimab. This chain's CDR3 is CASSYSRTGLYGYTF. In DNA form, the CDR3 reads TGTGCCAGCAGTTACTCGAGAACAGGCCTCTATGGCTACACCTTC.